A single sample is the source of the 19 T cell receptor beta chains below, sequenced in a study of T cell responses to AZD1222 COVID-19 vaccine. Measured with immunoSEQ multiplex PCR; TCRdb has only the in-frame clones, and not every one. The sample has about 150,000 clones; 90% are singletons. Material: peripheral blood, obtained 28 days after the second AZD1222 dose. The source of these receptors is an adult who received the AZD1222 COVID-19 vaccine.

The chain has TRBV20-1 and TRBJ1-2; unclear D gene. CDR3 length equals 11 residues. Germline V gives CDR1 DFQATT, CDR2 SNEGSKA (reference sequence). The ends were cut back, 6 bases at V and 7 bases at J, with 12 bases in the middle. The CDR3 bases are TGCAGTGCCTTCTTGCCGGGTGGCTACACCTTC. Translation: CSAFLPGGYTF.

The V call is TRBV29-1, the J call TRBJ1-2; the D is unclear. Germline V gives CDR1 SQVTM, CDR2 ANQGSEA. The ends were cut back, 5 bases at V and 2 bases at J, with 27 bases in the middle. The CDR3 consists of 18 residues. As DNA, the CDR3 is TGCAGCGTTCTGGGCAAGAGTGATTCTAGGGTTTTCAACTATGGCTACACCTTC. Translation gives CSVLGKSDSRVFNYGYTF.

The rearrangement links TRBV29-1 to TRBJ1-1, with 7 bases fitting TRBD1. The germline gives CDR1 SQVTM, CDR2 ANQGSEA. V shed 7 bases and J 2 bases; nucleotides not matched to a gene: 7. This CDR3 has 13 amino acids. DNA for the CDR3: TGCAGCGGTGTGGGACAGCCTAACACTGAAGCTTTCTTT. Protein product: CSGVGQPNTEAFF.

V and J are TRBV6-1 and TRBJ2-1; TRBD2 matches 10 bases. Losses at the gene ends were 2 bases for V and 7 bases for J; bases not matched to a gene: 5. The CDR3 is 15 amino acids. The germline CDR1 and CDR2 sequences are MNHNS and SASEGT. The CDR3 DNA is TGTGCCAGCAGTGAAACTAGCGGGATATGGAATGAGCAGTTCTTC. Translating it yields CASSETSGIWNEQFF.

The chain joins TRBV20-1 to TRBJ2-1; 7 nucleotides align to TRBD2. The CDR3 loop spans 16 amino acids. Germline trimming cut 3 bases from V and 9 bases from J; bases unmatched to any gene: 17. Germline V gene sequence: CDR1 DFQATT, CDR2 SNEGSKA (reference sequence). The CDR3 DNA sequence: TGCAGTGCTAGTCGGGCGGGAGTCCGTGCACTAGGTGAGCAGTTCTTC. It translates to CSASRAGVRALGEQFF.

J is TRBJ1-1 and V is TRBV19, with D maybe TRBD1 (6 bases). Germline CDR1 LNHDA, CDR2 SQIVND (reference sequence). The CDR3 covers 17 residues. Trimming stripped 5 bases from V and 5 bases from J, with 24 bases between. The CDR3 protein is CASSSDRISILGTEAFF. CDR3 coding DNA: TGTGCCAGTAGTTCGGACAGAATCTCAATATTAGGGACTGAAGCTTTCTTT.

This chain connects TRBV6-6 to TRBJ1-2; D unresolved. Per the germline V gene, CDR1 is MNHNY and CDR2 is SVGAGI (reference sequence). The CDR3 runs 15 residues. The V gene lost 7 bases and the J gene lost 8 bases, with 23 bases spanning the gap. CDR3 sequence (DNA): TGTGCCAGCACCGACCTCATGAGTTTTCTGGAGGGCTACACCTTC. Translated: CASTDLMSFLEGYTF.

The chain recombines TRBV14 with TRBJ1-1; 7 bases map to TRBD1. V shed 7 bases and J 1 base; nucleotides not matched to a gene: 3. Germline V CDR1 and CDR2: SGHDN, FVKESK. The CDR3 is 13 residues long. The CDR3 region is CASTRTGNTEAFF. The DNA for the CDR3 is TGTGCCAGCACCCGGACAGGGAACACTGAAGCTTTCTTT.

This chain joins TRBV19 and TRBJ1-5; tentative D call: TRBD1 (5 bases). V was shortened by 7 bases and J by 0 bases, with 7 bases between the two germline ends. Germline V gene sequence: CDR1 LNHDA, CDR2 SQIVND (reference sequence). This CDR3 is 13 amino acids long. The DNA for the CDR3 is TGTGCCAGTAAAGGGACTAGCAATCAGCCCCAGCATTTT. Amino acids: CASKGTSNQPQHF.

CDR3 DNA sequence: TGCGCCAGCAGGTTGAGGGCGGGAGGCCTTTACGAGCAGTACTTC. Its protein is CASRLRAGGLYEQYF. V usage is TRBV5-1 and J usage is TRBJ2-7, with TRBD2 matching 8 bases. The junction had 11 bases not matched to a gene; V was cut back by 5 bases and J by 4 bases. The germline V gene has CDR1 SGHRS and CDR2 YFSETQ. The CDR3 totals 15 residues.

The chain combines TRBV7-9 with TRBJ1-2; D not resolved. CDR1 is SEHNR, CDR2 FQNEAQ, per germline (reference sequence). There are 16 residues in the CDR3. The V end was cut by 1 base, the J end by 4 bases, with 16 bases between. This CDR3 reads CASSLVRGSTSYGYTF. In DNA form, the CDR3 reads TGTGCCAGCAGCTTAGTCCGCGGGTCTACTTCCTATGGCTACACCTTC.

The chain combines TRBV15 with TRBJ1-1; 8 bases agree with TRBD1. The CDR3 runs to 14 residues. With 0 bases clipped from V and 7 bases from J, the junction kept 4 bases outside the gene matches. Germline assignment: CDR1 LNHNV and CDR2 YYDKDF (reference sequence). As DNA, the CDR3 is TGTGCCACCAGCAGAGACAGGGGGCTGGGTGAAGCTTTCTTT. Its protein product is CATSRDRGLGEAFF.

J is TRBJ1-1 and V is TRBV10-1; 7 positions match TRBD1. Germline CDR1 is WNHNN and CDR2 is SYGVQD (reference sequence). V gave up 0 bases and J gave up 5 bases; unmatched junction bases: 3. The CDR3 covers 14 residues. CDR3 protein: CASSESQGGTEAFF. CDR3 nucleotides: TGCGCCAGCAGTGAGTCGCAGGGGGGAACTGAAGCTTTCTTT.

V usage is TRBV2 and J usage is TRBJ2-3, with TRBD2 identical over 8 bases. There are 14 residues in the CDR3. Losses at the gene ends were 6 bases for V and 2 bases for J; bases not matched to a gene: 4. The germline gives CDR1 SNHLY, CDR2 FYNNEI. The CDR3 nucleotides read TGTGCCAGCAGAAGCGGGAGTTCCACAGATACGCAGTATTTT. The encoded protein is CASRSGSSTDTQYF. The whole variable domain, filled in from reference TRBV2 and TRBJ2-3, reads EPEVTQTPSHQVTQMGQEVILRCVPISNHLYFYWYRQILGQKVEFLVSFYNNEISEKSEIFDDQFSVERPDGSNFTLKIRSTKLEDSAMYFCASRSGSSTDTQYFGPGTRLTVL.

The rearrangement links TRBV30 to TRBJ1-2; TRBD1 matches 9 bases. Looked up from germline, CDR1 is GTSNPN and CDR2 is SVGIG (reference sequence). The CDR3 length is 13 residues. The J segment lost 6 bases and the V segment lost 2 bases, leaving 4 bases of the junction unmatched. CDR3 DNA sequence: TGTGCCTGGAGTTTAGGGGACAGGGATGGCTACACCTTC. It codes for CAWSLGDRDGYTF.

The genes are TRBV18 and TRBJ2-3; TRBD2 aligns across 12 bases. CDR1 and CDR2 (germline): KGHSH, LQKENI. Trimming removed 5 bases from V and 6 bases from J; junction bases left unmatched: 6. CDR3 size: 15 residues. CDR3 nucleotide sequence: TGTGCCAGCTCATCGACTAGCGGGAGTTGGGATACGCAGTATTTT. It encodes CASSSTSGSWDTQYF.

Here the CDR3 reads CASSQDRYYEQYF. CDR3 nucleotide sequence: TGTGCCAGCAGCCAAGACAGGTACTACGAGCAGTACTTC. This chain connects TRBV3-1 (or the pseudogene TRBV3-2) to TRBJ2-7, with D unresolved. The CDR3 sequence is 13 residues long. Trimming removed 0 bases at V and 3 bases at J, with 6 bases between. CDR1 is LGHDT and CDR2 is YNNKEL in the germline V gene (reference sequence).

This chain connects TRBV11-2 to TRBJ2-7; 7 bases align to TRBD2. CDR1 SGHAT and CDR2 FQNNGV come from the germline V gene. This CDR3 is 12 amino acids long. The V segment lost 8 bases and the J segment 7 bases; nucleotides outside the gene matches: 8. The CDR3 sequence is CASGRELDEQYF. CDR3 nucleotide sequence: TGTGCCAGCGGGCGGGAGCTGGATGAGCAGTACTTC.

This clone is large (0.1 to 1%) in the sample. The chain employs TRBV18 and TRBJ1-5; D might be TRBD1 (5 bases). Germline lookup yields CDR1 KGHSH and CDR2 LQKENI. The CDR3 contains 15 residues. Trimming cost V 3 bases and J 4 bases, with 13 bases left between them. CDR3 DNA sequence: TGTGCCAGCTCACCCGATCGACAGATGAATCAGCCCCAGCATTTT. Translation: CASSPDRQMNQPQHF. Supplemented by reference TRBV18 and TRBJ1-5, the full variable domain reads NAGVMQNPRHLVRRRGQEARLRCSPMKGHSHVYWYRQLPEEGLKFMVYLQKENIIDESGMPKERFSAEFPKEGPSILRIQQVVRGDSAAYFCASSPDRQMNQPQHFGDGTRLSIL.